The 16 T cell receptor beta chains in this list originate from one sample, sequenced in a study of T cell clusters in autoimmune cytopenias. Each sample's input was around 250 ng genomic DNA, 35,000 to 40,000 genome equivalents. TRB rearrangements were amplified by touch-down multiplex PCR with mixed TRB-A/B primers. From the multiplex PCR reads, TCRdb lists one entry per CDR3 protein and no DNA. Seen in this sample are fewer than 8,500 distinct CDR3 sequences; the ten most common clones hold approximately 5%. The sequencing sample was made of peripheral blood. These receptors all come from a human donor with an autoimmune cytopenia or autoimmune hepatitis (not recorded which).

The chain has TRBV12-3 or TRBV12-4 and TRBJ2-1; without DNA, the TCRdb call of TRBD2 cannot be checked. The CDR3 runs 15 residues. The CDR3 sequence: CASSLGGRVYNEQFF.

This clonotype counts as medium-sized (0.01 to 0.1%) by frequency. The chain uses TRBV6-6 and TRBJ1-1. The V gene's germline CDR1 is MNHNY and CDR2 SVGAGI (reference sequence). The CDR3 length is 12 residues. The CDR3 sequence is CASFAWNTEAFF.

The J gene is TRBJ2-1, the V gene TRBV24-1; TCRdb selects TRBD1, and the lack of DNA leaves this call unchecked. Looked up from germline, CDR1 is KGHDR and CDR2 is SFDVKD. The CDR3 extends over 15 amino acids. CDR3 sequence: CATSGRGGSYNEQFF.

The chain employs TRBV30 and TRBJ2-3. CDR1 GTSNPN and CDR2 SVGIG come from the germline V gene (reference sequence). The CDR3 sequence is 13 residues long. This CDR3 is CAWSGISTDTQYF.

The rearrangement joins TRBV6-5 to TRBJ2-3. The CDR3 is 12 amino acids. CDR1 and CDR2 (germline): MNHEY, SVGAGI. This chain's CDR3 is CASSYSPDTQYF.

J is TRBJ2-1 and V is TRBV6-2 or TRBV6-3; no DNA is available, so the TRBD2 call from TCRdb remains unchecked. Germline CDR1 is MNHEY and CDR2 is SVGEGT. The CDR3 spans 15 residues. The CDR3 protein is CASTPPGDSYNEQFF.

This clonotype ranks as medium-sized in terms of frequency. The chain carries TRBV6-2 or TRBV6-3 and TRBJ1-5. From germline, CDR1 is MNHEY and CDR2 SVGEGT. The CDR3 contains 16 residues. The CDR3 sequence: CASSYSISVGNQPQHF.

Judged by frequency, this clonotype is medium-sized (0.01 to 0.1%). CDR3 region: CASSPGTGLTYEQYF. The V call is TRBV18, the J call TRBJ2-7; no DNA is available, so the TRBD1 call from TCRdb remains unchecked. Germline V gene sequence: CDR1 KGHSH, CDR2 LQKENI. This CDR3 has 15 amino acids.

The chain uses TRBV23-1 and TRBJ2-1; absent DNA, TCRdb's TRBD1 call cannot be checked. TRBV23-1 is labeled an ORF, and its function is uncertain. The CDR3 length is 15 residues. The chain's CDR3 is CAPIWTGQGYNEQFF.

This clonotype is identified as medium-sized from frequency. The V gene is TRBV6-5, the J gene TRBJ2-6; TCRdb names TRBD2, which stays unverified in the absence of DNA. The CDR3 spans 18 residues. CDR1 and CDR2 (germline): MNHEY, SVGAGI. The CDR3 loop is CASSKGLAGVAGANVLTF.

V and J are TRBV7-9 and TRBJ2-5. This CDR3 has 14 amino acids. Germline CDR1 is SEHNR and CDR2 is FQNEAQ (reference sequence). The CDR3 region is CASSMVNLQETQYF.

The chain employs TRBV6-2 or TRBV6-3 and TRBJ1-5; TCRdb names TRBD1, which stays unverified in the absence of DNA. This CDR3 spans 12 amino acids. Germline values: CDR1 MNHEY, CDR2 SVGEGT. The CDR3 loop is CASSKTGQPQHF.

This chain joins TRBV20-1 and TRBJ2-3; the D gene TCRdb calls, TRBD1, cannot be checked with no DNA. Per the germline V gene, CDR1 is DFQATT and CDR2 is SNEGSKA (reference sequence). The CDR3 has 12 amino acids. This CDR3 is CSARKPGDTQYF.

The CDR3 loop reads CSAEAQGSYEQYF. V is TRBV20-1 and J is TRBJ2-7; without DNA, the TCRdb call of TRBD1 cannot be checked. This CDR3 comprises 13 residues. Germline V lookup: CDR1 DFQATT, CDR2 SNEGSKA (reference sequence).

This clonotype is labeled medium-sized based on frequency. The chain joins TRBV19 to TRBJ1-1; TCRdb's assignment of TRBD1 cannot be checked, as there is no DNA. Germline CDR1 and CDR2: LNHDA and SQIVND (reference sequence). CDR3 size: 13 residues. CDR3 sequence: CASSNRNRAEAFF.

Measured by frequency, this clonotype is medium-sized. The chain employs TRBV18 and TRBJ2-7; TCRdb's assignment of TRBD2 cannot be checked, as there is no DNA. The germline V gene has CDR1 KGHSH and CDR2 LQKENI. This CDR3 region has 15 residues. The CDR3 loop is CASSPTSGLLYEQYF.